This TCR beta chain was sequenced during a study of blood T cells in healthy people across ages. General observations from the study: Among long-lived donors, naive CD4+ cells were more numerous and diversity higher than in aged donors.

Those donating, healthy Caucasian individuals from Russia, were aged roughly 6 to 90. A second PCR, run for about 7 to 11 cycles, used a sample-barcoded 5' primer plus a J-beta primer mix. Tagging of each cDNA molecule was performed by a template-switch adaptor with 12 random nucleotides. TCRdb fed the 5' RACE reads into MiXCR, producing one record per CDR3 protein. Counted here are some 1.6 million distinct CDR3 sequences, around 35% occurring once; the ten biggest clones make up about 11%. The CDR3 runs 14 residues. V was trimmed by 0 bases and J by 6 bases, leaving 11 bases between them. Germline-derived CDR1 and CDR2 are MNHNY and SVGAGI (reference sequence). In regard to this clonotype: Its antigen is as yet unknown.

The receptor's source is a woman younger than 45 in good health. Sequencing was done on a sample of blood. J is TRBJ1-2 and V is TRBV6-6, with TRBD1 as a possible D gene (6 bases). The CDR3 sequence is CASSYSTGANGYTF. CDR3 in DNA: TGTGCCAGCAGTTACTCCACGGGGGCAAATGGCTACACCTTC.